The clone carrying this T cell receptor (beta chain) was detected a few times. Its antigen is undetermined. This sample was included in a study of CD8+CD57+ T cells in acquired aplastic anemia. Whole-study context: For CD4+ cells, healthy donors had an average of about 11 million reads.

Regarding the study as a whole: The same twenty-nine CD8+ CDR3 sequences occurred in patients and in controls.

Genomic DNA provided the template from which TCR beta VDJ and CDR3 profiles were obtained. TCRdb called the reads again in MiXCR, with one record for every CDR3 protein. The sample lists over 200,000 distinct CDR3 sequences; over 60% were seen once. This CDR3 has 11 residues. The germline V and J ends were trimmed by 3 bases and 7 bases, with 4 bases remaining between them. CDR1 and CDR2 (germline): LNHNV, YYDKDF (reference sequence). The V gene is TRBV15, the J gene TRBJ1-5; D ambiguous. This clonotype was obtained from a human donor in good health. Sequencing was done on a sample of sorted CD4+, CD8+, or CD8+CD57+ T cells (not recorded which) from PBMCs. The CDR3 sequence is CATSSDQPQHF. The CDR3 DNA follows: TGTGCCACCAGCAGCGACCAGCCCCAGCATTTT.